These T cell receptor beta chains were read from a single sample in a study of T-cell memory formation after mild COVID-19. In TCRdb, the 5' RACE reads were re-called with MiXCR into one record per CDR3 protein. Among 300,000 to 350,000 distinct CDR3 sequences listed, 13% were seen once. Sequencing input: PBMCs or a T cell subset sorted from them (not recorded which). Receptor source: a man aged 18-30 years who had mild COVID-19 (a few samples of this study predate the infection). Cell type and time point are not known. Both conserved end residues are part of each CDR3. A D gene is named only where the DNA matches it firmly. Size is stated for part of the rows, as once, few or many counts, or as a class when the clone is expanded.

D gene	V gene	J gene	clone size	CDR3 protein	CDR3 DNA
-	TRBV7-8	TRBJ1-1	-	CASSPSRGVNTEAFF	TGTGCCAGCAGCCCGAGTCGGGGAGTGAACACTGAAGCTTTCTTT
-	TRBV2	TRBJ1-6	once	CASILGPSWNSPLHF	TGTGCCAGCATTCTCGGACCGAGCTGGAATTCACCCCTCCACTTT
-	TRBV21-1	TRBJ1-1	few	CASSSKGTNMNTEAFF	TGTGCCAGCAGCTCTAAAGGTACTAACATGAACACTGAAGCTTTCTTT
-	TRBV9	TRBJ2-5	many	CASSDSGVQETQYF	TGTGCCAGCAGCGATTCGGGGGTCCAAGAGACCCAGTACTTC
TRBD1	TRBV7-9	TRBJ1-6	-	CASKSRDSPNNSPLHF	TGTGCCAGCAAAAGCCGGGACAGTCCCAATAATTCACCCCTCCACTTT
TRBD2	TRBV12-3/TRBV12-4	TRBJ2-5	many	CASRLAGGQETQYF	TGTGCCAGCCGACTAGCGGGGGGTCAAGAGACCCAGTACTTC
-	TRBV2	TRBJ1-6	-	CASRRDSLLRPLHF	TGTGCCAGCAGGCGAGACAGCCTCCTGAGGCCCCTCCACTTT
-	TRBV5-1	TRBJ2-3	-	CASSLADLASPTDTQYF	TGCGCCAGCAGCTTGGCCGATTTAGCGTCCCCCACAGATACGCAGTATTTT
-	TRBV29-1	TRBJ2-5	few	CSVEDGAGWETQYF	TGCAGCGTTGAAGATGGGGCGGGGTGGGAGACCCAGTACTTC
-	TRBV29-1	TRBJ2-7	-	CSVEAAPYEQYF	TGCAGCGTTGAGGCGGCTCCCTACGAGCAGTACTTC
-	TRBV9	TRBJ2-3	few	CASTRWGRADTQYF	TGTGCCAGCACCCGCTGGGGACGGGCAGATACGCAGTATTTT
-	TRBV12-3/TRBV12-4	TRBJ2-7	-	CASSVQTEPHEQYF	TGTGCCAGCAGTGTGCAGACGGAGCCCCACGAGCAGTACTTC
-	TRBV10-3	TRBJ2-6	few	CAISEPGKTGANVLTF	TGTGCCATCAGTGAGCCAGGGAAAACTGGGGCCAACGTCCTGACTTTC
-	TRBV12-3/TRBV12-4	TRBJ2-1	few	CASSPRGLSYNEQFF	TGTGCCAGCAGTCCCCGGGGCCTCTCCTACAATGAGCAGTTCTTC
-	TRBV2	TRBJ1-5	-	CASSAPGFLSNQPQHF	TGTGCCAGCAGTGCTCCTGGGTTTCTTAGCAATCAGCCCCAGCATTTT
TRBD2	TRBV5-1	TRBJ2-7	-	CASSLLTGGSYEQYF	TGCGCCAGCAGCTTGTTAACGGGGGGCTCCTACGAGCAGTACTTC
-	TRBV5-1	TRBJ2-5	many	CASSLTPGTQYF	TGCGCCAGCAGCTTGACTCCGGGGACCCAGTACTTC
TRBD2	TRBV5-1	TRBJ2-2	few	CASSMSSGAINTGELFF	TGCGCCAGCAGCATGTCTAGCGGGGCGATAAACACCGGGGAGCTGTTTTTT
-	TRBV5-5	TRBJ2-5	few	CASSSGLLGETQYF	TGTGCCAGCAGCTCAGGACTCTTAGGGGAGACCCAGTACTTC
TRBD2	TRBV7-2	TRBJ2-1	few	CASSADVAGEQFF	TGTGCCAGCAGTGCTGATGTAGCGGGTGAGCAGTTCTTC
-	TRBV9	TRBJ2-5	-	CASSPAAGLQETQYF	TGTGCCAGCAGCCCAGCCGCCGGACTCCAAGAGACCCAGTACTTC
-	TRBV5-1	TRBJ2-2	-	CAPPGELFF	TGCGCCCCACCCGGGGAGCTGTTTTTT
-	TRBV7-2	TRBJ2-5	many	CASSLAGRTQETQYF	TGTGCCAGCAGCTTAGCGGGACGGACCCAAGAGACCCAGTACTTC
TRBD2	TRBV12-3/TRBV12-4	TRBJ2-1	many	CASSRGAGGYNEQFF	TGTGCCAGCAGCCGCGGGGCGGGGGGCTACAATGAGCAGTTCTTC
TRBD2	TRBV19	TRBJ2-7	few	CASSSGGAPNEQYF	TGTGCCAGTAGTAGCGGGGGGGCCCCTAACGAGCAGTACTTC
TRBD2	TRBV12-3/TRBV12-4	TRBJ2-1	many	CASSLVAGGAEQFF	TGTGCCAGCAGTTTAGTAGCGGGGGGAGCTGAGCAGTTCTTC
-	TRBV7-9	TRBJ1-6	many	CASSSREGSPLHF	TGTGCCAGCAGCTCCAGGGAAGGGTCACCCCTCCACTTT
TRBD1	TRBV6-2/TRBV6-3	TRBJ1-2	few	CASSPDRGYDYYGYTF	TGTGCCAGCAGTCCGGACAGGGGGTATGACTACTATGGCTACACCTTC
-	TRBV20-1	TRBJ2-3	-	CSARPPGLEASDTQYF	TGCAGTGCTAGGCCTCCCGGCTTAGAAGCCTCCGATACGCAGTATTTT
TRBD2	TRBV7-3	TRBJ2-3	-	CASSGLAGGRDTQYF	TGTGCCAGCAGCGGACTAGCGGGGGGCCGGGATACGCAGTATTTT
-	TRBV4-1	TRBJ2-5	-	CASSQRVIRGWETQYF	TGCGCCAGCAGCCAAAGAGTTATCAGGGGTTGGGAGACCCAGTACTTC
-	TRBV29-1	TRBJ2-7	-	CRPGAYEQYF	TGCAGACCCGGGGCCTACGAGCAGTACTTC
-	TRBV12-3/TRBV12-4	TRBJ2-7	-	CASSNRAWNEQYF	TGTGCCAGCAGCAACAGGGCGTGGAACGAGCAGTACTTC
-	TRBV20-1	TRBJ2-1	few	CSARFGQAYNEQFF	TGCAGTGCTAGGTTTGGTCAAGCCTACAATGAGCAGTTCTTC
-	TRBV6-6	TRBJ2-5	-	CASRPARGRETQYF	TGTGCCAGCAGGCCAGCCCGGGGGCGAGAGACCCAGTACTTC
-	TRBV10-3	TRBJ1-1	few	CAISDSGMGTEAFF	TGTGCCATCAGTGACTCAGGGATGGGCACTGAAGCTTTCTTT
-	TRBV4-3	TRBJ1-2	few	CASSQAQTRGGYGYTF	TGCGCCAGCAGCCAAGCTCAAACCAGGGGTGGTTATGGCTACACCTTC
-	TRBV9	TRBJ2-3	-	CASSVSGGPDTQYF	TGTGCCAGCAGCGTATCGGGGGGCCCAGATACGCAGTATTTT
-	TRBV30	TRBJ1-1	-	CAWSVLQYTEAFF	TGTGCCTGGAGTGTACTCCAGTACACTGAAGCTTTCTTT
-	TRBV5-1	TRBJ2-3	-	CASSLAVGSTDTQYF	TGCGCCAGCAGCTTGGCCGTCGGGAGCACAGATACGCAGTATTTT
TRBD1	TRBV6-5	TRBJ2-7	few	CASSKIGTGASAEQYF	TGTGCCAGCAGTAAGATAGGGACAGGGGCGAGTGCGGAGCAGTACTTC
TRBD2	TRBV6-6	TRBJ2-2	-	CASTFRGGAGELFF	TGTGCCAGCACTTTTCGGGGAGGGGCCGGGGAGCTGTTTTTT
-	TRBV20-1	TRBJ1-6	few	CSARDPSSYNSPLHF	TGCAGTGCTAGAGATCCGTCCAGCTATAATTCACCCCTCCACTTT
-	TRBV4-3	TRBJ2-1	-	CASSQEERTRQFF	TGCGCCAGCAGCCAAGAGGAGCGGACGAGACAGTTCTTC
-	TRBV5-1	TRBJ1-2	-	CASSSPPGGYTF	TGCGCCAGCAGCTCGCCCCCGGGTGGCTACACCTTC
TRBD2	TRBV6-2/TRBV6-3	TRBJ2-1	few	CASTTSGDYNEQFF	TGTGCCAGCACCACTAGCGGGGACTACAATGAGCAGTTCTTC
TRBD1	TRBV19	TRBJ1-2	few	CASSPRDRDYGYTF	TGTGCCAGTAGCCCCCGGGACAGGGACTATGGCTACACCTTC
-	TRBV24-1	TRBJ1-5	few	CATREDGNQPQHF	TGTGCCACCCGGGAAGATGGCAATCAGCCCCAGCATTTT
TRBD1	TRBV6-1	TRBJ2-7	few	CASSEATQGNEQYF	TGTGCCAGCAGTGAAGCGACACAGGGGAACGAGCAGTACTTC
-	TRBV19	TRBJ1-5	-	CASSLGGPPPGFVNQPQHF	TGTGCCAGTAGTCTGGGTGGGCCCCCTCCAGGGTTCGTCAATCAGCCCCAGCATTTT
TRBD1	TRBV20-1	TRBJ1-2	few	CSAREDREEGYTF	TGCAGTGCTAGAGAAGACAGGGAGGAAGGCTACACCTTC
TRBD1	TRBV5-4	TRBJ2-5	few	CASSLAGTGTGETQYF	TGTGCCAGCAGCTTGGCCGGGACAGGGACGGGAGAGACCCAGTACTTC
-	TRBV7-2	TRBJ1-2	-	CASSLKGGNTF	TGTGCCAGCAGCTTAAAGGGGGGTAACACCTTC
-	TRBV4-3	TRBJ1-6	-	CASSQGQSSYNSPLHF	TGCGCCAGCAGCCAAGGACAGAGTAGCTATAATTCACCCCTCCACTTT
-	TRBV6-2/TRBV6-3	TRBJ2-3	few	CASSYGLSTDTQYF	TGTGCCAGCAGTTATGGGCTCTCCACAGATACGCAGTATTTT
-	TRBV29-1	TRBJ1-1	-	CSVEGTGLGTEAFF	TGCAGCGTTGAGGGAACAGGTCTAGGAACTGAAGCTTTCTTT
-	TRBV29-1	TRBJ1-1	-	CSAGRVEGTEAFF	TGCAGCGCCGGAAGAGTGGAAGGGACTGAAGCTTTCTTT
-	TRBV5-1	TRBJ2-5	many	CASSLLGGTETQYF	TGCGCCAGCAGCTTGTTGGGGGGCACAGAGACCCAGTACTTC
-	TRBV7-6	TRBJ2-1	few	CASSLGSSTRGVSSYNEQFF	TGTGCCAGCAGCTTAGGGTCTTCTACGCGCGGAGTTAGCTCCTACAATGAGCAGTTCTTC